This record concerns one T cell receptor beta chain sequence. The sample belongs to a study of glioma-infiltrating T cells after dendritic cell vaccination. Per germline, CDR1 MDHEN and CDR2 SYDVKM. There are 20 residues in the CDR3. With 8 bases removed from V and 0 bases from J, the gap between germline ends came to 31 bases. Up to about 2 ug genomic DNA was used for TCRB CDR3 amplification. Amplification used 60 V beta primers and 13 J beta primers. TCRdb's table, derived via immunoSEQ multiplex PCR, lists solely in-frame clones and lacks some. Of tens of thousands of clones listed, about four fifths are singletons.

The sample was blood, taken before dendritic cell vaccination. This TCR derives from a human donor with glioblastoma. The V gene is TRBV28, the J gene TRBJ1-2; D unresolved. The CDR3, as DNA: TGTGCCAGCCACAAATCGGAACTGGGCTTTCTCCAACCTGCTAACTATGGCTACACCTTC. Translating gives CASHKSELGFLQPANYGYTF.